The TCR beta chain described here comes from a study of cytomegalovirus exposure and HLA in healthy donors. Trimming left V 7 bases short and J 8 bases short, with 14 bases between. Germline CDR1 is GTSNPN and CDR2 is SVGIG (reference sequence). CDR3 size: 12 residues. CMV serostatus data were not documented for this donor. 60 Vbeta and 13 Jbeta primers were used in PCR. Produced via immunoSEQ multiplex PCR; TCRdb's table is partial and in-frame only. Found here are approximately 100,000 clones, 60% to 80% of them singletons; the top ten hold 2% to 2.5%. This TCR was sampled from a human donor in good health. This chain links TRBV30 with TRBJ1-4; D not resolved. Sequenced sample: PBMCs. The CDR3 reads CALSQADEKLFF. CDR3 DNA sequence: TGTGCCTTGAGCCAGGCCGACGAAAAACTGTTTTTT.